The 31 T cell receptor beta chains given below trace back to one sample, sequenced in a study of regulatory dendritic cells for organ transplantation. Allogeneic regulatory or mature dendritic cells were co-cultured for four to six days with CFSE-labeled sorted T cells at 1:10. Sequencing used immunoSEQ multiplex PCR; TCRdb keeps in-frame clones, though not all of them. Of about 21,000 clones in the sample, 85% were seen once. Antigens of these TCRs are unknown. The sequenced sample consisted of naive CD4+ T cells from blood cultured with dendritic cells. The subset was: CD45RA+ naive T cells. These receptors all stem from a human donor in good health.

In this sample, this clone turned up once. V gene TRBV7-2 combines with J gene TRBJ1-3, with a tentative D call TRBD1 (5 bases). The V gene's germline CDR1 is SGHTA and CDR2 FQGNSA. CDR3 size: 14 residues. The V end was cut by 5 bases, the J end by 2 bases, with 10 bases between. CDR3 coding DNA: TGTGCCAGCAGCGGGGGGAGGACTGGAAACACCATATATTTT. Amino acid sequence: CASSGGRTGNTIYF. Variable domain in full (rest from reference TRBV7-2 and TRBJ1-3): GAGVSQSPSNKVTEKGKDVELRCDPISGHTALYWYRQSLGQGLEFLIYFQGNSAPDKSGLPSDRFSAERTGGSVSTLTIQRTQQEDSAVYLCASSGGRTGNTIYFGEGSWLTVV.

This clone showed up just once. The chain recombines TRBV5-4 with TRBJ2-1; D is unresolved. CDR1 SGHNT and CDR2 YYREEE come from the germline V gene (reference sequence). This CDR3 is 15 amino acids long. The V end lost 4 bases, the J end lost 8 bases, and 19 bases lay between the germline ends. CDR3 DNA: TGTGCCAGCAGCCTCCCTCCCAACTTGGTGGATGAGCAGTTCTTC. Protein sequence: CASSLPPNLVDEQFF.

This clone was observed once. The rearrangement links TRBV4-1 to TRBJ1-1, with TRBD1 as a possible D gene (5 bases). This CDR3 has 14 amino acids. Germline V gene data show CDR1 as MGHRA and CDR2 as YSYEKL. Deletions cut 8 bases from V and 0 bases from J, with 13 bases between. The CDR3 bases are TGCGCCAGCGAAAGGGGTGGGTTGAACACTGAAGCTTTCTTT. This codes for CASERGGLNTEAFF.

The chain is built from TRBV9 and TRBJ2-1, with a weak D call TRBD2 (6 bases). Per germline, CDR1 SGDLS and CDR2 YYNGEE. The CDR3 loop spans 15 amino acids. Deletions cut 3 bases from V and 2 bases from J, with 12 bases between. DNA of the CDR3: TGTGCCAGCAGCGCCGATAGCGGAACCTACAATGAGCAGTTCTTC. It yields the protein CASSADSGTYNEQFF.

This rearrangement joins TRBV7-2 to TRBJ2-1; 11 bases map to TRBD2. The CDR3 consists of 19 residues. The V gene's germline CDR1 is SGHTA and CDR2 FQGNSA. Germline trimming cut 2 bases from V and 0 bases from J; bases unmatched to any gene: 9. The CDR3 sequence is CASSLMSSGGPSSYNEQFF. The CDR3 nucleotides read TGTGCCAGCAGCTTAATGTCTAGCGGGGGGCCGAGCTCCTACAATGAGCAGTTCTTC.

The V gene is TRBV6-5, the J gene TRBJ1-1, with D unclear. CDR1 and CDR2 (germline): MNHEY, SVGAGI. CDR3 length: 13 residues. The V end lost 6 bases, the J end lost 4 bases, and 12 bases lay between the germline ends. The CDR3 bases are TGTGCCAGCAGCCGCGTATTGAGCACTGAAGCTTTCTTT. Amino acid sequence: CASSRVLSTEAFF.

For the CDR3, the DNA is TGTGCCAGCAGTGTCTCGGACAGCCGTAACTATGGCTACACCTTC. Its translation: CASSVSDSRNYGYTF. The chain is built from TRBV28 and TRBJ1-2, with D perhaps matching TRBD1 (6 bases). Germline V gene lookup returns CDR1 MDHEN and CDR2 SYDVKM. The CDR3 totals 15 residues. V was shortened by 5 bases and J by 1 base, with 14 bases between the two germline ends.

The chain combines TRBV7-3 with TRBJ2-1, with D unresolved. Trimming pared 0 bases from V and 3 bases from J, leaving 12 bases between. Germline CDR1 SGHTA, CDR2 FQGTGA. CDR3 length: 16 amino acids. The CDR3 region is CASSLTLPTLYNEQFF. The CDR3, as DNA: TGTGCCAGCAGCTTAACACTACCCACCCTCTACAATGAGCAGTTCTTC.

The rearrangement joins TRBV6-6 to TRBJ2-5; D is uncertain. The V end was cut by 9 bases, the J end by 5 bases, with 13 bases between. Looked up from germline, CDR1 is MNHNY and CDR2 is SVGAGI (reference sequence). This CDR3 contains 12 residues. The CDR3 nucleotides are TGTGCCAGTAGTAGGGTGGGGGAGACCCAGTACTTC. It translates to CASSRVGETQYF.

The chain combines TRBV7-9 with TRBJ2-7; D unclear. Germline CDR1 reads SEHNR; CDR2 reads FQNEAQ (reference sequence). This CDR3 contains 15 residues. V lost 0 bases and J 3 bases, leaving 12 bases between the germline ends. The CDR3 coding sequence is TGTGCCAGCAGCTTAGCGCTGGGAACTGTCTACGAGCAGTACTTC. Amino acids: CASSLALGTVYEQYF.

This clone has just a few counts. The CDR3 nucleotides read TGTGCCAGTAGTACGCTTCAGACCAATGGCTACACCTTC. It codes for CASSTLQTNGYTF. This chain uses TRBV19 with TRBJ1-2; D remains unclear. The germline V and J ends were trimmed by 4 bases and 6 bases, with 12 bases remaining between them. This CDR3 contains 13 residues. Germline assignment: CDR1 LNHDA and CDR2 SQIVND (reference sequence).

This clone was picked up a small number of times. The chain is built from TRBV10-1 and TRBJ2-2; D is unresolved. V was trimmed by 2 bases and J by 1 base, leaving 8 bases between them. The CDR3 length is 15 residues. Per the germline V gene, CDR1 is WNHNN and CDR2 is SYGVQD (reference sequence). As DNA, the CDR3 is TGCGCCAGCAGTGAGGACAATCGGAACACCGGGGAGCTGTTTTTT. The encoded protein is CASSEDNRNTGELFF.

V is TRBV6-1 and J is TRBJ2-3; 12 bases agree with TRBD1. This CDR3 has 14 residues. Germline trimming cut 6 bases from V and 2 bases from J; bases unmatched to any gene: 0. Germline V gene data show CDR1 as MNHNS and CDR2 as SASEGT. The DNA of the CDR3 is TGTGCCAGCAGGGGACAGGGGGCCACAGATACGCAGTATTTT. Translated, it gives CASRGQGATDTQYF.

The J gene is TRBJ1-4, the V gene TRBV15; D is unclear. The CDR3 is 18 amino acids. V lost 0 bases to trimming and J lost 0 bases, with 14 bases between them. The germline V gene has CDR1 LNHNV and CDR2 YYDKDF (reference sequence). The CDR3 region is CATSRDLEQRATNEKLFF. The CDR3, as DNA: TGTGCCACCAGCAGAGATTTAGAGCAGAGAGCAACTAATGAAAAACTGTTTTTT. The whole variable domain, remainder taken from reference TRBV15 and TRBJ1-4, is DAMVIQNPRYQVTQFGKPVTLSCSQTLNHNVMYWYQQKSSQAPKLLFHYYDKDFNNEADTPDNFQSRRPNTSFCFLDIRSPGLGDTAMYLCATSRDLEQRATNEKLFFGSGTQLSVL.

The CDR3, as DNA: TGTGCCAGCAGCTCTGGAAACACCATATATTTT. Translating it yields CASSSGNTIYF. The V gene is TRBV11-2, the J gene TRBJ1-3, with D uncertain. The CDR3 has 11 amino acids. The germline V gene encodes CDR1 SGHAT and CDR2 FQNNGV. V lost 4 bases and J 2 bases, leaving 0 bases between the germline ends.

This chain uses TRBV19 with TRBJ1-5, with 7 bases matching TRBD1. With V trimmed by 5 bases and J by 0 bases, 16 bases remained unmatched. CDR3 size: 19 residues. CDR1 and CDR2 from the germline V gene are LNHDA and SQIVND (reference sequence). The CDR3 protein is CASSQRQGLGIGSNQPQHF. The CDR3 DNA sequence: TGTGCCAGTAGTCAGCGACAGGGCTTGGGGATTGGTAGCAATCAGCCCCAGCATTTT.

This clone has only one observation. Here the CDR3 reads CASSERGSGWAGARGYTF. Here the CDR3 DNA reads TGTGCCAGCAGTGAACGGGGGAGTGGATGGGCAGGGGCGCGGGGCTACACCTTC. The rearrangement uses TRBV6-1 and TRBJ1-2, with D perhaps TRBD1 (6 bases). V was trimmed by 2 bases and J by 8 bases, leaving 27 bases between them. CDR3 size: 18 residues. Per the germline V gene, CDR1 is MNHNS and CDR2 is SASEGT.

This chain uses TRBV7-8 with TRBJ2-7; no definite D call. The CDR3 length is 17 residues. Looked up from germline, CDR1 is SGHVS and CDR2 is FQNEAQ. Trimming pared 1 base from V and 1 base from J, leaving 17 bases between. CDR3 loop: CASSLESVQYSSYEQYF. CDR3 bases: TGTGCCAGCAGCTTAGAATCGGTGCAGTATTCTTCCTACGAGCAGTACTTC.

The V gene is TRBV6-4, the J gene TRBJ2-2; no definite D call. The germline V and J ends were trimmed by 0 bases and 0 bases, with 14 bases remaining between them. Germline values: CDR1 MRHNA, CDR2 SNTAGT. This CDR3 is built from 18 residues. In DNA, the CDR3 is TGTGCCAGCAGTGACTCGCCCCGGACCGCTTCGAACACCGGGGAGCTGTTTTTT. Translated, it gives CASSDSPRTASNTGELFF.

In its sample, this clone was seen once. The chain's CDR3 is CASSVDGGARYNEQFF. The CDR3 DNA follows: TGTGCCAGCAGCGTGGACGGGGGGGCCCGCTACAATGAGCAGTTCTTC. The chain carries TRBV9 and TRBJ2-1, with 8 positions matching TRBD2. J lost 3 bases, V lost 2 bases, and 7 bases had no gene match. CDR3 length: 16 residues. Germline V gene sequence: CDR1 SGDLS, CDR2 YYNGEE. Full variable domain (outside the CDR3, taken from reference TRBV9 and TRBJ2-1): DSGVTQTPKHLITATGQRVTLRCSPRSGDLSVYWYQQSLDQGLQFLIQYYNGEERAKGNILERFSAQQFPDLHSELNLSSLELGDSALYFCASSVDGGARYNEQFFGPGTRLTVL.

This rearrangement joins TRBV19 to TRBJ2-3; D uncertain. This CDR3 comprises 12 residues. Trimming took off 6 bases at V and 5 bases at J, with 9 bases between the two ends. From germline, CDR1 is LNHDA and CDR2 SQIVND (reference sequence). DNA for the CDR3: TGTGCCAGTAGCCCTGCCGGAGATACGCAGTATTTT. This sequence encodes CASSPAGDTQYF.

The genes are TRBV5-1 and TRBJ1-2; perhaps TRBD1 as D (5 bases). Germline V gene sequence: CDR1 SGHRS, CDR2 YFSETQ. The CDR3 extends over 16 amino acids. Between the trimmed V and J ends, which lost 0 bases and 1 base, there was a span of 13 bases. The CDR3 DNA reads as TGCGCCAGCAGCTTGGTTTCGGGACGGCTTAACTATGGCTACACCTTC. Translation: CASSLVSGRLNYGYTF.

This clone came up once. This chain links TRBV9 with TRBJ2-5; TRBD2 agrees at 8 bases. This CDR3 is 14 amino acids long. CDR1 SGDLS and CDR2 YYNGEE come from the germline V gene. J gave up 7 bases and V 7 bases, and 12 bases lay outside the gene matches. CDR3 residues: CASSPGLGAPTQYF. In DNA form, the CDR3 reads TGTGCCAGCTCCCCGGGACTAGGAGCACCGACCCAGTACTTC.

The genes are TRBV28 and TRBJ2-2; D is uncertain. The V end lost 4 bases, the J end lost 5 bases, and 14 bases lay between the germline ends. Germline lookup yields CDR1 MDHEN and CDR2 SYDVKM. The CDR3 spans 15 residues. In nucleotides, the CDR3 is TGTGCCAGCAGTTCCCCCCAATTTCGGACCGGGGAGCTGTTTTTT. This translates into CASSSPQFRTGELFF. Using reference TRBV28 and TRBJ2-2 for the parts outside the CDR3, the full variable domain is DVKVTQSSRYLVKRTGEKVFLECVQDMDHENMFWYRQDPGLGLRLIYFSYDVKMKEKGDIPEGYSVSREKKERFSLILESASTNQTSMYLCASSSPQFRTGELFFGEGSRLTVL.

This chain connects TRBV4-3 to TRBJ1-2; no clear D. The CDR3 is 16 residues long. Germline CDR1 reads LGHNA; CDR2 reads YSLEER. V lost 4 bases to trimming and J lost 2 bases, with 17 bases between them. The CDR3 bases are TGCGCCAGCAGCCCAGGTGGTCCAGGTCTCAACTATGGCTACACCTTC. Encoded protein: CASSPGGPGLNYGYTF.

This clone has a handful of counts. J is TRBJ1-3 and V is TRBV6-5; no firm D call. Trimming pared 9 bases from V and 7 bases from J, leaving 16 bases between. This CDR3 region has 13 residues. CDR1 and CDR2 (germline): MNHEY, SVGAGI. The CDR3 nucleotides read TGTGCCAGTAAACGGGCTTCAGCGAACACCATATATTTT. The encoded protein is CASKRASANTIYF.

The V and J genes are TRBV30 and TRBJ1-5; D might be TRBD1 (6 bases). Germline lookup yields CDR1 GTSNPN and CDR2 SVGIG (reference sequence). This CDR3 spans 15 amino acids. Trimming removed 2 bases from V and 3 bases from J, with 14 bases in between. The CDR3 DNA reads TGTGCCTGGAGTCACCGACAGGCTGACAATCAGCCCCAGCATTTT. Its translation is CAWSHRQADNQPQHF.

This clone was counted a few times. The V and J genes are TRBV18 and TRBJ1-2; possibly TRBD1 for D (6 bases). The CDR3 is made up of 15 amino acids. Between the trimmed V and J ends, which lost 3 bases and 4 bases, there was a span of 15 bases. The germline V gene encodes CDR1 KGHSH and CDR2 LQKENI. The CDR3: CASSPLPGEAYGYTF. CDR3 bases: TGTGCCAGCTCACCGTTACCAGGGGAGGCCTATGGCTACACCTTC. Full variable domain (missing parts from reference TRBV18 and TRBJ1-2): NAGVMQNPRHLVRRRGQEARLRCSPMKGHSHVYWYRQLPEEGLKFMVYLQKENIIDESGMPKERFSAEFPKEGPSILRIQQVVRGDSAAYFCASSPLPGEAYGYTFGSGTRLTVV.

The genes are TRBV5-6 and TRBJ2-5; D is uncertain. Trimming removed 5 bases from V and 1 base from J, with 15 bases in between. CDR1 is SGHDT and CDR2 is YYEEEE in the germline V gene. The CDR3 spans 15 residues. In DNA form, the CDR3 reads TGTGCCAGCAGGACCGTGGACCGCTCCCAAGAGACCCAGTACTTC. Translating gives CASRTVDRSQETQYF.

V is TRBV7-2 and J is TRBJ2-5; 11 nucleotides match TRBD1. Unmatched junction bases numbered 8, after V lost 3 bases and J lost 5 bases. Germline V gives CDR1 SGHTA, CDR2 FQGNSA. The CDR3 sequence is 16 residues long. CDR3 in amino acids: CASSFLGQGAGETQYF. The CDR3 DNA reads TGTGCCAGCAGCTTCCTCGGACAGGGGGCGGGGGAGACCCAGTACTTC.

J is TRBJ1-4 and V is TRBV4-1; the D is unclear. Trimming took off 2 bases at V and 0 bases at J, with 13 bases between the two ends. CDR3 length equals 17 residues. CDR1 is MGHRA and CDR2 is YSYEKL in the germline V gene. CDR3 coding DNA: TGCGCCAGCAGCCAACGGGTAGAACGAGCAACTAATGAAAAACTGTTTTTT. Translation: CASSQRVERATNEKLFF.